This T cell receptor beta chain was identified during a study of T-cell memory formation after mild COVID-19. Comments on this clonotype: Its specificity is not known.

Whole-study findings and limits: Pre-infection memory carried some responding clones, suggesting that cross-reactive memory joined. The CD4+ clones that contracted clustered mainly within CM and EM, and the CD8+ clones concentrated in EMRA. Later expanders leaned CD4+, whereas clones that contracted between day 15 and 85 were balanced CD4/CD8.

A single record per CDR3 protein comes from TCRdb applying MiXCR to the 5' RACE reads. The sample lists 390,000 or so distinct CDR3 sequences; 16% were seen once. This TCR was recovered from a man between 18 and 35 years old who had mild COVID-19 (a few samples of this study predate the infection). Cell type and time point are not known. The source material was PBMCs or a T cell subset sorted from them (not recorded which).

CDR3: CASSSDRVDRGYTF. As DNA, the CDR3 is TGTGCCAGCAGTTCCGACAGGGTCGATCGGGGCTACACCTTC. The chain carries TRBV7-2 and TRBJ1-2; TRBD1 matches 7 bases. The V gene end was trimmed by 6 bases and the J gene end by 8 bases; junction bases not matched to a gene: 12. Per germline, CDR1 SGHTA and CDR2 FQGNSA. The CDR3 is made up of 14 amino acids. Based on the CDR3 plus reference TRBV7-2 and TRBJ1-2, the full variable domain is GAGVSQSPSNKVTEKGKDVELRCDPISGHTALYWYRQSLGQGLEFLIYFQGNSAPDKSGLPSDRFSAERTGGSVSTLTIQRTQQEDSAVYLCASSSDRVDRGYTFGSGTRLTVV.